The rows below give T cell receptor beta chains drawn from one sample of a study of vaccination effects on CD4 cells after COVID-19. Sequenced by immunoSEQ multiplex PCR; TCRdb stores in-frame clones only, minus some. The repertoire has tens of thousands of clones, 73% of them found once; the top ten carry roughly 1.2%. Which antigens these TCRs recognize remains unknown. This sample comprised CD4+ T cells from PBMCs cultured with HCoV-229E spike peptides, obtained after COVID-19 vaccination. These receptors came from a human donor who received a COVID-19 vaccine. CDR3s leave out the opening cysteine and the closing phenylalanine or tryptophan.

J gene,V gene,CDR3 protein
TRBJ1-5,TRBV6-6,ASRTDREGQPQH
TRBJ1-4,TRBV7-2,ASSLSAGVGEKLF
TRBJ1-5,TRBV19,ASKDRVSHGAQH
TRBJ1-1,TRBV10-1,ASSTGIGTEAF
TRBJ2-1,TRBV6-1,ASSDYIRGANEQF
TRBJ2-5,TRBV19,ASSIDRAFRETQY
TRBJ2-6,TRBV3-1/TRBV3-2,ASSQIGSGANVLT
TRBJ1-1,TRBV3-1/TRBV3-2,ASSRLGLGTEAF
TRBJ2-5,TRBV6-6,ASSYIGKETQY
TRBJ1-3,TRBV5-1,ASSLGESGNTIY
TRBJ1-1,TRBV9,ASSVVGSTNTEAF
TRBJ2-1,TRBV7-2,ASSSSGLASGGNEQF
TRBJ1-3,TRBV6-1,ASSEGGGNTIY
TRBJ2-1,TRBV19,ATRDSFRPYNEQF